Listed below are T cell receptor beta chains from one sample, sequenced in a study of siplizumab effects on memory and regulatory T cells. Measured with immunoSEQ multiplex PCR; TCRdb has only the in-frame clones, and not every one. The sample shows roughly 100,000 clones, about 93% of them seen only once. Sequences were obtained from Tregs sorted from blood. All receptors come from a human donor in good health. Each CDR3 is given with its conserved first and last residue. The D gene is left open where the match is weak. Size is stated for part of the rows, as once, few or many counts, or as a class when the clone is expanded.

j_gene,len,v_gene,abundance,d_gene,CDR3nt,CDR3aa
TRBJ2-2,16,TRBV30,NA,NA,TGTGCCTGGAATGAAGGTGGCCTCGCGAACACCGGGGAGCTGTTTTTT,CAWNEGGLANTGELFF
TRBJ2-1,11,TRBV9,few,NA,TGTGCCAGCGGCTCCTACAATGAGCAGTTCTTC,CASGSYNEQFF
TRBJ2-7,12,TRBV2,NA,NA,TGTGCCAGCAGTGAAAGGTGGGACGAGCAGTACTTC,CASSERWDEQYF
TRBJ1-2,13,TRBV2,few,NA,TGTGCCAGCAGTGAACTAGAAAGCTATGGCTACACCTTC,CASSELESYGYTF
TRBJ2-5,16,TRBV7-2,NA,TRBD2,TGTGCCAGCAGCTTTTTCAGCGGGAGGGTGGCGGAGACCCAGTACTTC,CASSFFSGRVAETQYF
TRBJ1-6,15,TRBV7-8,once,TRBD1,TGTGCCAGCAGCTCGGACAGGGCTGATAATTCACCCCTCCACTTT,CASSSDRADNSPLHF
TRBJ1-3,18,TRBV9,NA,NA,TGTGCCAGCGGGAAACAAAGGACCCCAGGGCTTAATGGAAACACCATATATTTT,CASGKQRTPGLNGNTIYF
TRBJ2-7,14,TRBV6-6,NA,NA,TGTGCCAGCATTTCTCGGGACGTAGCCTACGAGCAGTACTTC,CASISRDVAYEQYF
TRBJ2-4,14,TRBV11-2,NA,TRBD2,TGTGCCAGCAGCTTACCTAGCGGGGGAGACATTCAGTACTTC,CASSLPSGGDIQYF
TRBJ1-4,14,TRBV19,few,NA,TGTGCCAGTAACCTTGGCCCAGGGTATGAAAAACTGTTTTTT,CASNLGPGYEKLFF
TRBJ2-3,12,TRBV7-8,once,NA,TGTGCCAGCAGCGAGGCACAAAGGGCGCAGTATTTT,CASSEAQRAQYF
TRBJ2-1,16,TRBV19,NA,NA,TGTGCCAGTAGTATAGATCACCCGGGGGCACATAATGAGCAGTTCTTC,CASSIDHPGAHNEQFF
TRBJ2-2,14,TRBV6-5,NA,NA,TGTGCCAGCAACGGACTGACGAACACCGGGGAGCTGTTTTTT,CASNGLTNTGELFF
TRBJ1-1,14,TRBV5-1,once,TRBD1,TGCGCCAGCAGCTTGGGACAGGGGCCCACTGAAGCTTTCTTT,CASSLGQGPTEAFF
TRBJ2-5,15,TRBV7-6,NA,NA,TGTGCCAGCACCGTCCCGGGACCACTGGTAGAGACCCAGTACTTC,CASTVPGPLVETQYF
TRBJ2-5,16,TRBV4-2,NA,TRBD2,TGTGCCAGCAGCCATTTTACTAGCGGGGTTTGGGAGACCCAGTACTTC,CASSHFTSGVWETQYF
TRBJ2-3,12,TRBV6-1,NA,NA,TGTGCCAGCAGTCGGAGGGGGGATACGCAGTATTTT,CASSRRGDTQYF
TRBJ1-2,15,TRBV6-1,NA,NA,TGTGCCAGCAGTGGCAAGGATGGGGGGAACTATGGCTACACCTTC,CASSGKDGGNYGYTF
TRBJ1-2,13,TRBV7-9,NA,TRBD1,TGTGCCAGCAGCTCGGACAGGGGCTATGGCTACACCTTC,CASSSDRGYGYTF
TRBJ2-3,11,TRBV18,NA,NA,TGTGCCAGCTCACCAGGGGATACGCAGTATTTT,CASSPGDTQYF
TRBJ2-7,14,TRBV18,NA,TRBD2,TGTGCCAGCTCACCAGTAGCGGGGGCCTACGAGCAGTACTTC,CASSPVAGAYEQYF
TRBJ2-5,17,TRBV9,NA,TRBD2,TGTGCCAGCAGCCTAGGGACTAGCGGGCACTATGGGGAGACCCAGTACTTC,CASSLGTSGHYGETQYF
TRBJ2-1,16,TRBV7-9,NA,NA,TGTGCCAGCAGCTTAGGATTAGCAGACACCTACAATGAGCAGTTCTTC,CASSLGLADTYNEQFF
TRBJ2-1,15,TRBV5-1,NA,NA,TGCGCCAGCAGCGCCGGACAGACCTCCTACAATGAGCAGTTCTTC,CASSAGQTSYNEQFF
TRBJ1-1,13,TRBV5-1,NA,TRBD1,TGCGCCAGCAGCGGACAGGGTGGAATTGAAGCTTTCTTT,CASSGQGGIEAFF
TRBJ1-1,15,TRBV11-2,once,NA,TGTGCCAGCAGCAAGCAGGGCACTGAGAACACTGAAGCTTTCTTT,CASSKQGTENTEAFF
TRBJ1-6,15,TRBV5-6,NA,NA,TGTGCCAGCAGCCCCACAGGGCTCCTTAATTCACCCCTCCACTTT,CASSPTGLLNSPLHF
TRBJ2-7,14,TRBV6-6,once,NA,TGTGCCAGCAGTTACTCGAACAGGGTCTACGAGCAGTACTTC,CASSYSNRVYEQYF
TRBJ2-7,14,TRBV18,NA,TRBD1,TGTGCCAGCTCACCGGGGACAGGGGACTACGAGCAGTACTTC,CASSPGTGDYEQYF
TRBJ2-3,15,TRBV19,NA,NA,TGTGCCAGTAGTATTTCGGGAACCCAAGTGCATACGCAGTATTTT,CASSISGTQVHTQYF
TRBJ1-1,15,TRBV27,NA,TRBD1,TGTGCCAGCAGTCTGGACAGGGCGTGGGACACTGAAGCTTTCTTT,CASSLDRAWDTEAFF
TRBJ1-5,15,TRBV2,once,NA,TGTGCCAGCAGCCCAGCAAACAGACTGAGTCAGCCCCAGCATTTT,CASSPANRLSQPQHF
TRBJ1-1,12,TRBV30,NA,TRBD1,TGTGCCTCCCTGACCGGGACAGAGTCAGCTTTCTTT,CASLTGTESAFF
TRBJ1-2,15,TRBV9,once,NA,TGTGCCAGCAGCGTGGCACCCCAAGCTAACTATGGCTACACCTTC,CASSVAPQANYGYTF
TRBJ2-1,16,TRBV7-8,NA,TRBD1,TGTGCCAGCAGCGCGACCGGGACAGGGGCCTACAATGAGCAGTTCTTC,CASSATGTGAYNEQFF
TRBJ1-3,16,TRBV6-8,NA,NA,TGTGCCAGCAGTTACATGGACAAGAGCTCTGGAAACACCATATATTTT,CASSYMDKSSGNTIYF
TRBJ2-4,16,TRBV10-2,NA,TRBD2,TGCGCCAGCAGTGAGATCCCCGGGGGGGCCAAAAACATTCAGTACTTC,CASSEIPGGAKNIQYF
TRBJ1-2,15,TRBV27,NA,TRBD1,TGTGCCAGCAGTTTCACGACAGGGTATAACTATGGCTACACCTTC,CASSFTTGYNYGYTF
TRBJ2-3,12,TRBV14,once,NA,TGTGCCAGCAGCTATCCCCTTGATACGCAGTATTTT,CASSYPLDTQYF
TRBJ1-2,15,TRBV27,NA,TRBD1,TGTGCCAGCAGTCCTGCAGACAGGGGGCCTTGGGGCTACACCTTC,CASSPADRGPWGYTF
TRBJ2-5,13,TRBV10-3,NA,NA,TGTGCCATCAAAGGGGGGGAACAAGAGACCCAGTACTTC,CAIKGGEQETQYF
TRBJ2-1,16,TRBV5-6,NA,NA,TGTGCCAGCAGCTTGGGATGGGGGAGCTCCTACAATGAGCAGTTCTTC,CASSLGWGSSYNEQFF
TRBJ1-4,14,TRBV18,NA,NA,TGTGCCAGCTCACCCGTCCATGGGAATGAAAAACTGTTTTTT,CASSPVHGNEKLFF
TRBJ2-7,15,TRBV7-8,once,NA,TGTGCCAGCAGCTTAAGTCTCGGCCGAGCCTACGAGCAGTACTTC,CASSLSLGRAYEQYF